The rows below give T cell receptor beta chains drawn from one sample of a study of CD8 T cells in ankylosing spondylitis. One entry per CDR3 protein, called by TCRdb with MiXCR from the 5' RACE reads. The data contain some 130,000 distinct CDR3 sequences, around 15% of them singletons. The specimen was blood, either unsorted or a sorted T cell fraction (not recorded which). The source is a female donor with ankylosing spondylitis or in good health (not recorded which). Each CDR3 is given with its conserved first and last residue. D genes are given only for firm matches. Rows may omit the clone size; those that give it use once, few, many or a size class.

v_gene: TRBV12-3/TRBV12-4
abundance: few
d_gene: TRBD1
len: 14
j_gene: TRBJ1-2
CDR3aa: CASSETGTGNGYTF
CDR3nt: TGTGCCAGCAGTGAGACAGGGACGGGGAATGGCTACACCTTC

v_gene: TRBV5-1
abundance: many
d_gene: NA
len: 13
j_gene: TRBJ1-1
CDR3aa: CASSTRRDTEAFF
CDR3nt: TGCGCCAGCAGCACCCGAAGGGACACTGAAGCTTTCTTT

v_gene: TRBV6-6
abundance: few
d_gene: NA
len: 13
j_gene: TRBJ1-1
CDR3aa: CASSYNRNTEAFF
CDR3nt: TGTGCCAGCAGTTACAATAGAAACACTGAAGCTTTCTTT

v_gene: TRBV12-3/TRBV12-4
abundance: many
d_gene: NA
len: 16
j_gene: TRBJ1-5
CDR3aa: CASSLRWAAGDQPQHF
CDR3nt: TGTGCCAGCAGTTTGAGATGGGCCGCGGGTGATCAGCCCCAGCATTTT

v_gene: TRBV7-9
abundance: NA
d_gene: TRBD1
len: 15
j_gene: TRBJ2-2
CDR3aa: CVSSPGTGNSGELFF
CDR3nt: TGTGTCAGCAGCCCAGGGACAGGGAATAGCGGGGAGCTGTTTTTT

v_gene: TRBV5-1
abundance: many
d_gene: NA
len: 13
j_gene: TRBJ1-2
CDR3aa: CASNGGSSYGYTF
CDR3nt: TGCGCCAGCAATGGGGGCAGTTCCTATGGCTACACCTTC

v_gene: TRBV20-1
abundance: many
d_gene: NA
len: 13
j_gene: TRBJ2-2
CDR3aa: CSARDKNTGELFF
CDR3nt: TGCAGTGCCCGGGACAAGAACACCGGGGAGCTGTTTTTT

v_gene: TRBV6-1
abundance: few
d_gene: NA
len: 12
j_gene: TRBJ1-2
CDR3aa: CASTGLGLGYTF
CDR3nt: TGTGCCAGCACTGGACTTGGGCTTGGCTACACCTTC

v_gene: TRBV7-2
abundance: NA
d_gene: NA
len: 16
j_gene: TRBJ2-1
CDR3aa: CASSFSEGGLGNEQFF
CDR3nt: TGTGCCAGCAGCTTTAGTGAAGGAGGTCTTGGGAATGAGCAGTTCTTC

v_gene: TRBV3-1
abundance: NA
d_gene: NA
len: 14
j_gene: TRBJ2-2
CDR3aa: CASSRLEGTGELFF
CDR3nt: TGTGCCAGCAGCCGCCTCGAGGGGACCGGGGAGCTGTTTTTT

v_gene: TRBV30
abundance: NA
d_gene: NA
len: 11
j_gene: TRBJ1-2
CDR3aa: CACHAQEGYTF
CDR3nt: TGTGCCTGCCATGCCCAGGAGGGCTACACCTTC

v_gene: TRBV27
abundance: NA
d_gene: NA
len: 14
j_gene: TRBJ2-7
CDR3aa: CASSPTTPSYEQYF
CDR3nt: TGTGCCAGCAGTCCGACTACCCCATCCTACGAGCAGTACTTC

v_gene: TRBV28
abundance: NA
d_gene: TRBD1
len: 13
j_gene: TRBJ2-1
CDR3aa: CASNRDRGLEQFF
CDR3nt: TGTGCCAGCAACCGGGACAGGGGGTTAGAGCAGTTCTTC

v_gene: TRBV25-1
abundance: many
d_gene: NA
len: 13
j_gene: TRBJ1-2
CDR3aa: CASSEFRGHGYTF
CDR3nt: TGTGCCAGCAGTGAATTTAGAGGGCATGGCTACACCTTC

v_gene: TRBV7-3
abundance: NA
d_gene: TRBD2
len: 13
j_gene: TRBJ2-1
CDR3aa: CASSSTSGYEQFF
CDR3nt: TGTGCCAGCAGCTCGACTAGCGGGTATGAGCAGTTCTTC

v_gene: TRBV5-5
abundance: few
d_gene: NA
len: 15
j_gene: TRBJ2-7
CDR3aa: CASSLSSVSSYEQYF
CDR3nt: TGTGCCAGCAGCTTGTCTAGCGTGAGCTCCTACGAGCAGTACTTC

v_gene: TRBV7-8
abundance: few
d_gene: TRBD2
len: 15
j_gene: TRBJ2-1
CDR3aa: CASSPGLAGTYEQFF
CDR3nt: TGTGCCAGCAGCCCTGGACTAGCGGGAACCTATGAGCAGTTCTTC

v_gene: TRBV3-1
abundance: NA
d_gene: NA
len: 16
j_gene: TRBJ2-1
CDR3aa: CASSSQLRKDGNEQFF
CDR3nt: TGTGCCAGCAGCTCCCAACTGAGAAAGGATGGCAATGAGCAGTTCTTC

v_gene: TRBV18
abundance: few
d_gene: NA
len: 14
j_gene: TRBJ2-7
CDR3aa: CASSPPTADYEQYF
CDR3nt: TGTGCCAGCTCACCACCAACAGCCGATTACGAGCAGTACTTC

v_gene: TRBV12-3/TRBV12-4
abundance: NA
d_gene: NA
len: 14
j_gene: TRBJ1-4
CDR3aa: CASRSQLADEKLFF
CDR3nt: TGTGCCAGCAGATCACAGTTAGCGGATGAAAAACTGTTTTTT

v_gene: TRBV6-1
abundance: many
d_gene: NA
len: 13
j_gene: TRBJ1-1
CDR3aa: CASRRQLNTEAFF
CDR3nt: TGTGCCAGCAGACGACAGTTGAACACTGAAGCTTTCTTT

v_gene: TRBV4-2
abundance: few
d_gene: TRBD1
len: 18
j_gene: TRBJ2-6
CDR3aa: CASSRTGQGFGGANVLTF
CDR3nt: TGTGCCAGCAGCCGTACGGGACAGGGGTTTGGTGGGGCCAACGTCCTGACTTTC

v_gene: TRBV9
abundance: NA
d_gene: NA
len: 15
j_gene: TRBJ2-7
CDR3aa: CASSVEWGPSYEQYF
CDR3nt: TGTGCCAGCAGCGTAGAGTGGGGTCCCTCCTACGAGCAGTACTTC

v_gene: TRBV5-1
abundance: few
d_gene: NA
len: 13
j_gene: TRBJ2-1
CDR3aa: CASSLALGARLFF
CDR3nt: TGCGCCAGCAGCTTGGCCCTAGGGGCCAGGTTGTTCTTC

v_gene: TRBV7-2
abundance: many
d_gene: TRBD2
len: 17
j_gene: TRBJ2-7
CDR3aa: CASSLARASGGAREQYF
CDR3nt: TGTGCCAGCAGCTTAGCGCGGGCTAGCGGGGGGGCGCGGGAGCAGTACTTC

v_gene: TRBV20-1
abundance: NA
d_gene: TRBD2
len: 17
j_gene: TRBJ2-1
CDR3aa: CCARDEASGGLNVVQFF
CDR3nt: TGCTGTGCTAGAGATGAGGCTAGCGGGGGTCTTAATGTAGTGCAGTTCTTC

v_gene: TRBV27
abundance: few
d_gene: TRBD2
len: 14
j_gene: TRBJ2-1
CDR3aa: CAIFSGGSDNEQFF
CDR3nt: TGTGCCATTTTTAGCGGGGGGTCGGACAATGAGCAGTTCTTC

v_gene: TRBV2
abundance: few
d_gene: TRBD1
len: 15
j_gene: TRBJ1-4
CDR3aa: CASSQDRGRGEKLFF
CDR3nt: TGTGCCAGCAGTCAAGACAGGGGGCGCGGTGAAAAACTGTTTTTT

v_gene: TRBV9
abundance: NA
d_gene: NA
len: 14
j_gene: TRBJ2-3
CDR3aa: CASSPLGETDTQYF
CDR3nt: TGTGCCAGCAGCCCCCTGGGGGAAACAGATACGCAGTATTTT

v_gene: TRBV5-1
abundance: NA
d_gene: NA
len: 13
j_gene: TRBJ2-1
CDR3aa: CASSLEPYNEQFF
CDR3nt: TGCGCCAGCAGCTTGGAGCCCTACAATGAGCAGTTCTTC

v_gene: TRBV5-1
abundance: NA
d_gene: NA
len: 16
j_gene: TRBJ2-3
CDR3aa: CASSSTGRGRTDTQYF
CDR3nt: TGCGCCAGCAGCTCTACCGGACGAGGACGCACAGATACGCAGTATTTT

v_gene: TRBV12-3/TRBV12-4
abundance: many
d_gene: TRBD2
len: 13
j_gene: TRBJ2-7
CDR3aa: CASSQREDHEQYF
CDR3nt: TGTGCCAGCAGCCAGCGGGAGGACCACGAGCAGTACTTC

v_gene: TRBV12-3/TRBV12-4
abundance: NA
d_gene: NA
len: 13
j_gene: TRBJ2-1
CDR3aa: CASSKYDRVQQFF
CDR3nt: TGTGCCAGCAGTAAATACGACCGCGTACAGCAGTTCTTC

v_gene: TRBV20-1
abundance: NA
d_gene: TRBD1
len: 18
j_gene: TRBJ1-1
CDR3aa: CSARAAPGQGAVYTEAFF
CDR3nt: TGCAGTGCTAGAGCGGCGCCGGGACAGGGGGCGGTATACACTGAAGCTTTCTTT

v_gene: TRBV5-1
abundance: NA
d_gene: NA
len: 15
j_gene: TRBJ1-3
CDR3aa: CASSNRDAGGNTIYF
CDR3nt: TGCGCCAGCAGCAACCGGGACGCTGGGGGAAACACCATATATTTT

v_gene: TRBV19
abundance: many
d_gene: NA
len: 13
j_gene: TRBJ2-3
CDR3aa: CATRSLSTDTQYF
CDR3nt: TGTGCCACACGGTCGCTTAGCACAGATACGCAGTATTTT

v_gene: TRBV27
abundance: NA
d_gene: NA
len: 15
j_gene: TRBJ2-7
CDR3aa: CASRTRGLGSYEQYF
CDR3nt: TGTGCCAGCAGAACCAGGGGACTTGGCTCCTACGAGCAGTACTTC

v_gene: TRBV6-1
abundance: NA
d_gene: NA
len: 17
j_gene: TRBJ2-1
CDR3aa: CASSEVWRDPSYNEQFF
CDR3nt: TGTGCCAGCAGTGAAGTTTGGCGGGACCCTTCCTACAATGAGCAGTTCTTC

v_gene: TRBV10-3
abundance: many
d_gene: TRBD2
len: 16
j_gene: TRBJ2-7
CDR3aa: CAISELGLAESYEQYF
CDR3nt: TGTGCCATCAGTGAGCTAGGACTAGCGGAATCCTACGAGCAGTACTTC

v_gene: TRBV19
abundance: NA
d_gene: NA
len: 13
j_gene: TRBJ1-1
CDR3aa: CASSLALRSEAFF
CDR3nt: TGTGCCAGTAGTCTAGCCCTGAGGTCGGAAGCTTTCTTT

v_gene: TRBV5-1
abundance: many
d_gene: NA
len: 13
j_gene: TRBJ2-1
CDR3aa: CASSWVGEYEQFF
CDR3nt: TGCGCCAGCAGCTGGGTCGGGGAGTATGAGCAGTTCTTC

v_gene: TRBV20-1
abundance: NA
d_gene: NA
len: 16
j_gene: TRBJ2-1
CDR3aa: CSALTRARSSYNEQFF
CDR3nt: TGCAGTGCCCTAACTCGAGCGCGAAGCTCCTACAATGAGCAGTTCTTC

v_gene: TRBV6-1
abundance: many
d_gene: NA
len: 14
j_gene: TRBJ1-6
CDR3aa: CASRPGGANSPLHF
CDR3nt: TGTGCCAGCAGGCCCGGAGGGGCCAATTCACCCCTCCACTTT

v_gene: TRBV3-1
abundance: NA
d_gene: TRBD1
len: 17
j_gene: TRBJ2-6
CDR3aa: CASSQDRGLDGANVLTF
CDR3nt: TGTGCCAGCAGCCAAGATAGGGGGCTAGACGGGGCCAACGTCCTGACTTTC

v_gene: TRBV7-2
abundance: NA
d_gene: NA
len: 12
j_gene: TRBJ2-3
CDR3aa: CASSSLAGAQYF
CDR3nt: TGTGCCAGCAGCTCGCTAGCTGGTGCGCAGTATTTT

v_gene: TRBV12-3/TRBV12-4
abundance: few
d_gene: NA
len: 13
j_gene: TRBJ2-7
CDR3aa: CASSLMSSYEQYF
CDR3nt: TGTGCCAGCAGTTTAATGAGCTCCTACGAGCAGTACTTC

v_gene: TRBV9
abundance: NA
d_gene: NA
len: 13
j_gene: TRBJ2-1
CDR3aa: CASSPSDTNPPFF
CDR3nt: TGTGCCAGCAGCCCCAGCGATACAAACCCCCCGTTCTTC

v_gene: TRBV19
abundance: many
d_gene: TRBD1
len: 13
j_gene: TRBJ2-7
CDR3aa: CASSRNRGHEQYF
CDR3nt: TGTGCCAGTAGTAGAAACAGGGGTCACGAGCAGTACTTC

v_gene: TRBV14
abundance: few
d_gene: NA
len: 12
j_gene: TRBJ2-3
CDR3aa: CASSQGEVTQYF
CDR3nt: TGTGCCAGCAGCCAAGGGGAAGTTACGCAGTATTTT

v_gene: TRBV9
abundance: few
d_gene: TRBD1
len: 14
j_gene: TRBJ2-7
CDR3aa: CASSRQGNQYEQYF
CDR3nt: TGTGCCAGCAGTCGACAGGGCAACCAATACGAGCAGTACTTC

v_gene: TRBV7-2
abundance: NA
d_gene: NA
len: 15
j_gene: TRBJ2-3
CDR3aa: CASSLSIAEALTQYF
CDR3nt: TGTGCCAGCAGCTTAAGTATAGCGGAGGCTTTAACGCAGTATTTT

v_gene: TRBV6-4
abundance: few
d_gene: NA
len: 16
j_gene: TRBJ1-1
CDR3aa: CASISGRGRLNTEAFF
CDR3nt: TGTGCCAGCATCTCGGGCAGGGGTCGCCTGAACACTGAAGCTTTCTTT

v_gene: TRBV20-1
abundance: many
d_gene: TRBD1
len: 12
j_gene: TRBJ1-6
CDR3aa: CSARTGDSPLHF
CDR3nt: TGCAGTGCTAGGACAGGGGATTCACCCCTCCACTTT

v_gene: TRBV10-3
abundance: many
d_gene: TRBD2
len: 17
j_gene: TRBJ2-1
CDR3aa: CAISVSGGGGTYNEQFF
CDR3nt: TGTGCCATCAGTGTGTCTGGCGGGGGGGGAACATACAATGAGCAGTTCTTC

v_gene: TRBV9
abundance: NA
d_gene: TRBD2
len: 16
j_gene: TRBJ2-3
CDR3aa: CASSPQGAGSTDTQYF
CDR3nt: TGTGCCAGCAGCCCCCAGGGAGCGGGGAGCACAGATACGCAGTATTTT

v_gene: TRBV29-1
abundance: many
d_gene: TRBD1
len: 12
j_gene: TRBJ2-3
CDR3aa: CSVDTGGDTQYF
CDR3nt: TGCAGCGTTGATACAGGGGGAGATACGCAGTATTTT

v_gene: TRBV5-1
abundance: many
d_gene: NA
len: 16
j_gene: TRBJ2-1
CDR3aa: CASSFGSGFSYNEQFF
CDR3nt: TGCGCCAGCAGTTTTGGGTCGGGGTTCTCCTACAATGAGCAGTTCTTC

v_gene: TRBV12-3/TRBV12-4
abundance: once
d_gene: NA
len: 13
j_gene: TRBJ1-1
CDR3aa: CASSPFLNTEAFF
CDR3nt: TGTGCCAGCAGCCCATTTTTGAACACTGAAGCTTTCTTT

v_gene: TRBV5-1
abundance: NA
d_gene: NA
len: 14
j_gene: TRBJ1-4
CDR3aa: CASSVTGSNEKLFF
CDR3nt: TGCGCCAGCAGCGTGACAGGTAGTAATGAAAAACTGTTTTTT